What follows are 13 T cell receptor beta chains derived from one specimen sequenced in a study of post-analysis software for immune sequencing data. Overall study findings and caveats: In patients, four to six TRBV segments were more frequent than in controls, with TRBV5-6, TRBV5-1 and TRBV20-1 among them.

cDNA libraries for TCR beta contained unique molecular identifiers. A single record per CDR3 protein comes from TCRdb applying MiXCR to the PCR reads. Among some 500,000 distinct CDR3 sequences, 40% to 55% were seen once, and the ten largest hold over 10%. No antigen has been identified for these receptors. Source material: blood. Receptors originate from a girl aged 5-17 years with multiple sclerosis.

The chain is built from TRBV6-5 and TRBJ1-4; D is uncertain. V was pared by 5 bases and J by 5 bases, with 6 bases between. CDR1 is MNHEY and CDR2 is SVGAGI in the germline V gene. The CDR3 covers 12 residues. This CDR3 is CASSRQNEKLFF. DNA for the CDR3: TGTGCCAGCAGTCGACAAAATGAAAAACTGTTTTTT.

The rearrangement uses TRBV5-1 and TRBJ2-1; 7 positions agree with TRBD2. CDR1 is SGHRS, CDR2 YFSETQ, per germline. V lost 0 bases to trimming and J lost 6 bases; unmatched junction nucleotides: 9. The CDR3 length is 16 residues. CDR3 protein: CASSLAKLAETNEQFF. The CDR3 DNA reads as TGCGCCAGCAGCTTGGCCAAGCTAGCGGAGACCAATGAGCAGTTCTTC.

This clonotype was seen a handful of times. This chain uses TRBV4-2 with TRBJ1-1, with 9 bases that match TRBD1. The CDR3 spans 19 residues. From germline, CDR1 is LGHNA and CDR2 YNFKEQ. Trimming took 4 bases from V and 1 from J; bases not matched to a gene: 16. The CDR3 reads CASSPHVGQGQRENTEAFF. The CDR3 bases are TGTGCCAGCAGCCCCCATGTAGGACAGGGGCAAAGGGAGAACACTGAAGCTTTCTTT.

In its sample, this clonotype was seen a few times. The chain combines TRBV20-1 with TRBJ1-5; 7 nucleotides line up with TRBD1. V lost 5 bases, J lost 0 bases, and 4 bases stayed unmatched. This CDR3 comprises 14 residues. Per germline, CDR1 DFQATT and CDR2 SNEGSKA (reference sequence). The CDR3 sequence: CSALQGVSNQPQHF. In DNA form, the CDR3 reads TGCAGTGCTCTCCAGGGGGTTAGCAATCAGCCCCAGCATTTT.

Regarding this clonotype: At one of its ends the junction is not consistent with the germline gene, which may arise from a read error. The rearrangement links TRBV5-1 to TRBJ1-2, with D hard to call. From germline, CDR1 is SGHRS and CDR2 YFSETQ. The CDR3 consists of 16 residues. CDR3 sequence: CAGSLALGGNNYGYTF. CDR3 sequence (DNA): TGCGCCGGCAGCTTGGCCCTTGGAGGGAATAACTATGGCTACACCTTC.

This chain connects TRBV11-2 to TRBJ2-5; TRBD1 matches 8 bases. The V segment lost 3 bases and the J segment 4 bases; nucleotides outside the gene matches: 7. This CDR3 has 15 residues. The germline gives CDR1 SGHAT, CDR2 FQNNGV. CDR3 coding DNA: TGTGCCAGCAGCTTGGGGACCGGGACAGGAGAGACCCAGTACTTC. It encodes CASSLGTGTGETQYF. Full variable domain (rest looked up from reference TRBV11-2 and TRBJ2-5): EAGVAQSPRYKIIEKRQSVAFWCNPISGHATLYWYQQILGQGPKLLIQFQNNGVVDDSQLPKDRFSAERLKGVDSTLKIQPAKLEDSAVYLCASSLGTGTGETQYFGPGTRLLVL.

A few counts support this clonotype. The rearrangement joins TRBV6-5 to TRBJ2-7; a possible D gene is TRBD2 (6 bases). V gave up 2 bases and J gave up 6 bases, with 11 bases separating them. This CDR3 has 13 amino acids. Per the germline V gene, CDR1 is MNHEY and CDR2 is SVGAGI. The CDR3, as DNA: TGTGCCAGCAGTTACGCCGGGGGTGGCGAGCAGTACTTC. Protein product: CASSYAGGGEQYF.

This chain links TRBV28 with TRBJ1-2; D might be TRBD1 (5 bases). This CDR3 contains 16 residues. The V end was cut by 6 bases, the J end by 5 bases, with 22 bases between. Germline V gene lookup returns CDR1 MDHEN and CDR2 SYDVKM. CDR3 nucleotide sequence: TGTGCCAGCAGATCCTCCGGAGAGGGGTATGGGTATGGCTACACCTTC. Translating it yields CASRSSGEGYGYGYTF.

This sequence joins TRBV25-1 and TRBJ2-5; the match to TRBD1 covers 10 bases. The CDR3 totals 15 residues. Losses at the gene ends were 6 bases for V and 5 bases for J; bases not matched to a gene: 9. The germline CDR1 and CDR2 sequences are MGHDK and SYGVNS. CDR3 region: CASSARDRGRETQYF. The CDR3 DNA sequence: TGTGCCAGCAGCGCCCGAGACAGGGGGCGGGAGACCCAGTACTTC. Variable domain in full (rest from reference TRBV25-1 and TRBJ2-5): EADIYQTPRYLVIGTGKKITLECSQTMGHDKMYWYQQDPGMELHLIHYSYGVNSTEKGDLSSESTVSRIRTEHFPLTLESARPSHTSQYLCASSARDRGRETQYFGPGTRLLVL.

This sequence joins TRBV20-1 and TRBJ2-1, with TRBD2 matching 9 bases. CDR1 is DFQATT, CDR2 SNEGSKA, per germline (reference sequence). J gave up 3 bases and V 1 base, and 7 bases lay outside the gene matches. The CDR3 contains 16 residues. CDR3 bases: TGCAGTGCTAGAGTGGCTAGCGGGACCAGCTACAATGAGCAGTTCTTC. It translates to CSARVASGTSYNEQFF.

The chain combines TRBV28 with TRBJ2-1; D gene unclear. The CDR3 runs to 12 residues. V lost 3 bases and J lost 6, with 6 bases in between. Germline CDR1 MDHEN, CDR2 SYDVKM. The CDR3 DNA sequence: TGTGCCAGCAGTTTCCAGCCCAATGAGCAGTTCTTC. Its protein product is CASSFQPNEQFF.

Only a few counts were recorded for this clonotype. J is TRBJ2-7 and V is TRBV10-3; 9 nucleotides agree with TRBD1. The junction had 3 bases not matched to a gene; V was cut back by 6 bases and J by 0 bases. CDR1 is ENHRY and CDR2 is SYGVKD in the germline V gene. This CDR3 spans 14 amino acids. The chain's CDR3 is CAIRRQGDSYEQYF. The CDR3 region has the DNA TGTGCCATCAGAAGACAGGGGGACTCCTACGAGCAGTACTTC.

This clonotype has only a few counts. The V call is TRBV5-1, the J call TRBJ1-1, with D possibly being TRBD1 (5 bases). Germline loops: CDR1 SGHRS, CDR2 YFSETQ. The CDR3 is 15 amino acids. V dropped 5 bases and J dropped 5 bases, with 19 bases sitting between them. In nucleotides, the CDR3 is TGCGCCAGCAGGGGACCGGAAGGGAACTTGACTGAAGCTTTCTTT. It translates to CASRGPEGNLTEAFF.